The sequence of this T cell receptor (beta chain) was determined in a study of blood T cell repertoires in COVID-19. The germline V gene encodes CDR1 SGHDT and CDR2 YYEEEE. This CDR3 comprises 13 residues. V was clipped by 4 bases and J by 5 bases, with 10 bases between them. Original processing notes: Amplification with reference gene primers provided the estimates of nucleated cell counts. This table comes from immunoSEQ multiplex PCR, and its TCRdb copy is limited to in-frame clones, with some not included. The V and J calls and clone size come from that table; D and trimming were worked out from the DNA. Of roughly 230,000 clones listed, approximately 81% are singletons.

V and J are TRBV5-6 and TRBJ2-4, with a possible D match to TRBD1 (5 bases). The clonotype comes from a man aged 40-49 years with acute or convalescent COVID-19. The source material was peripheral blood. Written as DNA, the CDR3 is TGTGCCAGCAGCGAAATGACAGAAAACATTCAGTACTTC. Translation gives CASSEMTENIQYF.